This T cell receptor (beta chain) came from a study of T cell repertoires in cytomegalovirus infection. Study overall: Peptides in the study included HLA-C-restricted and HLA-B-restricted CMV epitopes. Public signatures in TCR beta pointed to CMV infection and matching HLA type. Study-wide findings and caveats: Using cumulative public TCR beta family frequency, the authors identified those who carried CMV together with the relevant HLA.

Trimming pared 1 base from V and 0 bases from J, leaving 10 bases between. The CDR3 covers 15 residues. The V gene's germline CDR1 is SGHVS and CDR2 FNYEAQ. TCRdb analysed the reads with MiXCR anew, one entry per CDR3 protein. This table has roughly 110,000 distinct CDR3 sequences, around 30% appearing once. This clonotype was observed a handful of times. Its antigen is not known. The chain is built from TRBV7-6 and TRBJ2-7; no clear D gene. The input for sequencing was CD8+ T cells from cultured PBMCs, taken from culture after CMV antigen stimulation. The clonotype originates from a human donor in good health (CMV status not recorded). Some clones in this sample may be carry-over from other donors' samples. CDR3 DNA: TGTGCCAGCAGCTTAGAAGCGCCTAACTCCTACGAGCAGTACTTC. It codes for CASSLEAPNSYEQYF.